This T cell receptor beta chain was retrieved from a study of blood T cell repertoires in COVID-19. For the study at large: Samples taken during acute and convalescent COVID-19 were collected in the United States, Italy and Spain. Nucleic acid was either cDNA or gDNA, and it came from T cells, B-cell-depleted T cells, or PBMCs.

The germline CDR1 and CDR2 sequences are SGHVS and FQNEAQ. Trimming cost V 5 bases and J 7 bases, with 15 bases left between them. This CDR3 region has 14 residues. Authors' analysis steps: From reference gene primer amplification, estimates of nucleated cell counts were derived. Generated by immunoSEQ multiplex PCR, the TCRdb table keeps only in-frame clones and is missing some. V and J calls and clone size are given by that table; D and trimming were obtained from the DNA. The repertoire holds 200,000 to 300,000 clones, with approximately 84% as singletons. The sample taken for sequencing was peripheral blood. This chain uses TRBV7-8 with TRBJ1-5; no definite D call. This receptor was obtained from a man aged 50-60 years with acute or convalescent COVID-19. The CDR3 reads CASSQPRSVQPQHF. For the CDR3, the DNA is TGTGCCAGCAGCCAACCCAGGTCGGTGCAGCCCCAGCATTTT. The whole variable domain, remainder taken from reference TRBV7-8 and TRBJ1-5, is GAGVSQSPRYKVAKRGQDVALRCDPISGHVSLFWYQQALGQGPEFLTYFQNEAQLDKSGLPSDRFFAERPEGSVSTLKIQRTQQEDSAVYLCASSQPRSVQPQHFGDGTRLSIL.